Listed below are T cell receptor beta chains from one sample, sequenced in a study of blood T cell repertoires in COVID-19. Sequencing used immunoSEQ multiplex PCR; TCRdb keeps in-frame clones, though not all of them. This repertoire shows a few hundred thousand clones, more than 80% found once; its top ten account for under 3.5%. Material: peripheral blood. These receptors originate from a woman aged 30 to 39 with active or convalescent COVID-19. Each CDR3 is given with its conserved first and last residue. Each record gives: clone size, V gene, J gene, D gene, CDR3 protein, CDR3 DNA. D genes are given only for firm matches. For some rows the clone size is stated as once, few or many, or as a class when expanded; others skip it.

clone size: -; V gene: TRBV5-3; J gene: TRBJ1-5; D gene: -; CDR3 protein: CARSYDGGGNQPQHF; CDR3 DNA: TGTGCCAGAAGCTACGATGGAGGAGGCAATCAGCCCCAGCATTTT
clone size: -; V gene: TRBV29-1; J gene: TRBJ1-1; D gene: -; CDR3 protein: CSVSGAGRLNTEAFF; CDR3 DNA: TGCAGCGTTTCTGGGGCAGGACGCCTGAACACTGAAGCTTTCTTT
clone size: -; V gene: TRBV27; J gene: TRBJ2-7; D gene: TRBD2; CDR3 protein: CASSSRGGPTYEQYF; CDR3 DNA: TGTGCCAGCAGCTCCCGCGGGGGGCCCACCTACGAGCAGTACTTC
clone size: -; V gene: TRBV30; J gene: TRBJ2-3; D gene: TRBD2; CDR3 protein: CASHPYGTRSTDTQYF; CDR3 DNA: TGTGCCAGCCATCCTTACGGGACTAGAAGTACAGATACGCAGTATTTT
clone size: -; V gene: TRBV25-1; J gene: TRBJ2-3; D gene: TRBD1; CDR3 protein: CASSGQGMDTQYF; CDR3 DNA: TGTGCCAGCAGTGGACAGGGAATGGATACGCAGTATTTT
clone size: -; V gene: TRBV11-1; J gene: TRBJ1-6; D gene: TRBD1; CDR3 protein: CASSVGQNNSPLHF; CDR3 DNA: TGTGCCAGCAGCGTGGGACAGAATAATTCACCCCTCCACTTT
clone size: once; V gene: TRBV6-1; J gene: TRBJ1-3; D gene: -; CDR3 protein: CASARENSGNTIYF; CDR3 DNA: TGTGCCAGCGCGAGGGAGAACTCTGGAAACACCATATATTTT
clone size: -; V gene: TRBV14; J gene: TRBJ1-3; D gene: -; CDR3 protein: CASSQDLRGNTIYF; CDR3 DNA: TGTGCCAGCAGCCAAGATCTTCGGGGAAACACCATATATTTT
clone size: -; V gene: TRBV19; J gene: TRBJ2-5; D gene: -; CDR3 protein: CASSIVLRPQETQYF; CDR3 DNA: TGTGCCAGTAGTATAGTCCTCAGGCCCCAAGAGACCCAGTACTTC
clone size: -; V gene: TRBV5-1; J gene: TRBJ2-3; D gene: TRBD1; CDR3 protein: CASKLGPGTGDTQYF; CDR3 DNA: TGCGCCAGCAAACTGGGGCCGGGGACAGGAGATACGCAGTATTTT
clone size: -; V gene: TRBV9; J gene: TRBJ2-1; D gene: -; CDR3 protein: CASSVSIAASYNEQFF; CDR3 DNA: TGTGCCAGCAGCGTATCTATAGCGGCCTCCTACAATGAGCAGTTCTTC
clone size: -; V gene: TRBV4-1; J gene: TRBJ2-3; D gene: TRBD2; CDR3 protein: CASSQVAGGARDTQYF; CDR3 DNA: TGCGCCAGCAGCCAAGTTGCCGGGGGGGCGAGAGATACGCAGTATTTT
clone size: -; V gene: TRBV25-1; J gene: TRBJ1-1; D gene: -; CDR3 protein: CASSDGGGAMNTEAFF; CDR3 DNA: TGTGCCAGCAGTGATGGGGGGGGTGCTATGAACACTGAAGCTTTCTTT
clone size: -; V gene: TRBV4-2; J gene: TRBJ1-2; D gene: TRBD1; CDR3 protein: CASSQNRGYGYTF; CDR3 DNA: TGTGCCAGCAGCCAAAACAGGGGGTATGGCTACACCTTC
clone size: -; V gene: TRBV7-9; J gene: TRBJ1-2; D gene: TRBD1; CDR3 protein: CASSSGQGTNYGYTF; CDR3 DNA: TGTGCCAGCAGCTCCGGACAGGGGACTAACTATGGCTACACCTTC
clone size: -; V gene: TRBV7-9; J gene: TRBJ2-4; D gene: -; CDR3 protein: CASSTTVLLAKNIQYF; CDR3 DNA: TGTGCCAGCAGCACGACTGTGCTACTAGCCAAAAACATTCAGTACTTC
clone size: -; V gene: TRBV6-1; J gene: TRBJ1-2; D gene: TRBD1; CDR3 protein: CASSPTGGNYGYTF; CDR3 DNA: TGTGCCAGCAGCCCGACAGGGGGGAACTATGGCTACACCTTC
clone size: -; V gene: TRBV4-3; J gene: TRBJ2-7; D gene: TRBD1; CDR3 protein: CASSQGWGLDRAGDEQYF; CDR3 DNA: TGCGCCAGCAGCCAAGGGTGGGGATTGGACAGGGCAGGCGACGAGCAGTACTTC
clone size: -; V gene: TRBV5-4; J gene: TRBJ2-7; D gene: TRBD1; CDR3 protein: CASSLRPTGDYEQYF; CDR3 DNA: TGTGCCAGCAGCTTAAGGCCGACAGGGGACTACGAGCAGTACTTC
clone size: -; V gene: TRBV10-3; J gene: TRBJ1-4; D gene: TRBD1; CDR3 protein: CAISGQGIGEKLFF; CDR3 DNA: TGTGCCATCAGTGGACAGGGGATCGGTGAAAAACTGTTTTTT
clone size: -; V gene: TRBV4-1; J gene: TRBJ1-5; D gene: TRBD1; CDR3 protein: CASSQGTGGYQPQHF; CDR3 DNA: TGCGCCAGCAGCCAAGGGACAGGGGGTTATCAGCCCCAGCATTTT
clone size: -; V gene: TRBV9; J gene: TRBJ1-2; D gene: -; CDR3 protein: CASSDRFGYTF; CDR3 DNA: TGTGCCAGCAGCGACAGGTTTGGCTACACCTTC
clone size: -; V gene: TRBV5-8; J gene: TRBJ1-4; D gene: -; CDR3 protein: CASSSTGEKLFF; CDR3 DNA: TGTGCCAGCAGCTCAACCGGTGAAAAACTGTTTTTT
clone size: few; V gene: TRBV6-5; J gene: TRBJ1-3; D gene: TRBD1; CDR3 protein: CASSTGGLYTIYF; CDR3 DNA: TGTGCCAGCAGTACAGGGGGTTTATACACCATATATTTT
clone size: -; V gene: TRBV7-8; J gene: TRBJ2-1; D gene: TRBD1; CDR3 protein: CASSPDRGLYNEQFF; CDR3 DNA: TGTGCCAGCAGCCCCGACAGGGGGTTGTACAATGAGCAGTTCTTC
clone size: -; V gene: TRBV5-1; J gene: TRBJ2-7; D gene: TRBD2; CDR3 protein: CASSLAAGGPYEQYF; CDR3 DNA: TGCGCCAGCAGCTTGGCGGCGGGGGGGCCGTACGAGCAGTACTTC
clone size: -; V gene: TRBV19; J gene: TRBJ1-2; D gene: TRBD1; CDR3 protein: CASSIQGQINYGYTF; CDR3 DNA: TGTGCCAGTAGTATACAGGGACAGATAAACTATGGCTACACCTTC
clone size: -; V gene: TRBV2; J gene: TRBJ1-1; D gene: TRBD1; CDR3 protein: CASEGTGRDTEAFF; CDR3 DNA: TGTGCCAGTGAGGGGACAGGGAGGGACACTGAAGCTTTCTTT
clone size: once; V gene: TRBV5-1; J gene: TRBJ2-3; D gene: TRBD2; CDR3 protein: CASSFEVSGGADTQYF; CDR3 DNA: TGCGCCAGCAGCTTCGAGGTTAGCGGGGGGGCGGATACGCAGTATTTT
clone size: -; V gene: TRBV6-1; J gene: TRBJ1-4; D gene: -; CDR3 protein: CASSERGPGRVGKLFF; CDR3 DNA: TGTGCCAGCAGTGAAAGGGGCCCTGGTAGGGTGGGAAAACTGTTTTTT
clone size: -; V gene: TRBV5-1; J gene: TRBJ1-1; D gene: -; CDR3 protein: CASSGQWNTEAFF; CDR3 DNA: TGCGCCAGCAGCGGACAGTGGAACACTGAAGCTTTCTTT
clone size: -; V gene: TRBV3-1/TRBV3-2; J gene: TRBJ1-5; D gene: -; CDR3 protein: CASSQVTAEEEGSQPQHF; CDR3 DNA: TGTGCCAGCAGCCAAGTGACCGCCGAGGAGGAGGGCAGTCAGCCCCAGCATTTT
clone size: -; V gene: TRBV7-3; J gene: TRBJ2-1; D gene: TRBD1; CDR3 protein: CASSSQGAYNEQFF; CDR3 DNA: TGTGCCAGCAGCTCACAGGGGGCTTACAATGAGCAGTTCTTC
clone size: -; V gene: TRBV6-1; J gene: TRBJ1-2; D gene: -; CDR3 protein: CASSEVHGGYTF; CDR3 DNA: TGTGCCAGCAGTGAAGTTCACGGGGGCTACACCTTC
clone size: -; V gene: TRBV5-5; J gene: TRBJ2-5; D gene: -; CDR3 protein: CASSSNRGKETQYF; CDR3 DNA: TGTGCCAGCAGCTCCAATAGGGGAAAGGAGACCCAGTACTTC
clone size: -; V gene: TRBV14; J gene: TRBJ1-6; D gene: -; CDR3 protein: CASSQVRGGSPLHF; CDR3 DNA: TGTGCCAGCAGCCAAGTAAGGGGTGGCTCACCCCTCCACTTT
clone size: -; V gene: TRBV11-2; J gene: TRBJ2-2; D gene: -; CDR3 protein: CASSLIRGSKTGELFF; CDR3 DNA: TGTGCCAGCAGCTTAATTCGGGGTTCGAAGACCGGGGAGCTGTTTTTT
clone size: -; V gene: TRBV11-2; J gene: TRBJ2-7; D gene: -; CDR3 protein: CASSLAPLTYEQYF; CDR3 DNA: TGTGCCAGCAGCTTAGCCCCCCTTACCTACGAGCAGTACTTC
clone size: -; V gene: TRBV3-1/TRBV3-2; J gene: TRBJ1-6; D gene: -; CDR3 protein: CASSQIPAGKNSPLHF; CDR3 DNA: TGTGCCAGCAGCCAAATCCCGGCAGGGAAAAATTCACCCCTCCACTTT
clone size: -; V gene: TRBV18; J gene: TRBJ2-2; D gene: TRBD1; CDR3 protein: CASSRTRQGATGELFF; CDR3 DNA: TGTGCCAGCTCCCGCACGCGACAGGGGGCCACCGGGGAGCTGTTTTTT
clone size: -; V gene: TRBV5-1; J gene: TRBJ1-3; D gene: TRBD1; CDR3 protein: CASRDPGGSGNTIYF; CDR3 DNA: TGCGCCAGCAGGGATCCAGGGGGTTCTGGAAACACCATATATTTT
clone size: -; V gene: TRBV3-1/TRBV3-2; J gene: TRBJ1-2; D gene: TRBD1; CDR3 protein: CASSQEGPRQGSYGGYTF; CDR3 DNA: TGTGCCAGCAGCCAAGAAGGACCTCGACAGGGGAGTTATGGTGGCTACACCTTC
clone size: -; V gene: TRBV19; J gene: TRBJ2-7; D gene: TRBD2; CDR3 protein: CASSISGGKSYEQYF; CDR3 DNA: TGTGCCAGTAGTATTAGCGGGGGGAAGTCCTACGAGCAGTACTTC
clone size: -; V gene: TRBV24-1; J gene: TRBJ1-2; D gene: TRBD1; CDR3 protein: CATSAGTGGVYGYTF; CDR3 DNA: TGTGCCACCAGTGCCGGGACAGGGGGCGTGTATGGCTACACCTTC
clone size: -; V gene: TRBV6-4; J gene: TRBJ2-2; D gene: TRBD2; CDR3 protein: CASSLAGEETGELFF; CDR3 DNA: TGTGCCAGCAGTCTAGCGGGGGAGGAGACCGGGGAGCTGTTTTTT
clone size: -; V gene: TRBV11-2; J gene: TRBJ2-5; D gene: -; CDR3 protein: CASSLGRRGGEETQYF; CDR3 DNA: TGTGCCAGCAGCTTAGGGCGGAGGGGCGGAGAAGAGACCCAGTACTTC
clone size: -; V gene: TRBV18; J gene: TRBJ2-5; D gene: TRBD2; CDR3 protein: CASSPREVAGAGETQYF; CDR3 DNA: TGTGCCAGCTCACCGCGAGAAGTAGCGGGGGCGGGGGAGACCCAGTACTTC
clone size: -; V gene: TRBV9; J gene: TRBJ1-4; D gene: TRBD1; CDR3 protein: CASSVPPGGGKLFF; CDR3 DNA: TGTGCCAGCAGCGTTCCCCCAGGGGGCGGAAAACTGTTTTTT